This T cell receptor beta chain was retrieved from a study of T-cell reconstitution after alpha-beta-depleted transplantation in children (dated by TCRdb to the mid-2010s). Turning to the overall study: T-cell immune reconstitution after TCRalphabeta/CD19-depleted allogeneic hematopoietic cell transplantation in children was quantitatively tracked in the study by means of TCR repertoire profiling. Points the paper makes about the study in general: In some patients, high TCRbeta diversity at day 60 was attributed to recipient T cells and intrathymic progenitors that had survived conditioning. About two months after transplant, the apparently early recovery of alphabetaT-cell counts reportedly depended on just several hundred clones that had expanded rapidly and came from non-depleted graft cells. Over subsequent months, a decline in hyperexpanded clone frequencies was noted, and after one year, T-cell counts and TCRbeta diversity were mostly ascribed to newly produced T cells.

Trimming at the junction amounts to 5 bases on V and 1 base on J, and the germline ends lie 8 bases apart. Measured from the cysteine to the phenylalanine, the CDR3 is 13 residues long. Only the CDR3 part of the read is kept: 39 bases, read in frame from the first base. CDR1 and CDR2, looked up from the germline V gene, are SGHTA and FQGNSA. This clonotype was seen a few times. Which antigen it targets is not known. No qualities accompany the bases; no much larger clone lies one base away. Libraries came from PCR. TCRdb records Illumina HiSeq 2500 as the sequencer. TCR libraries were prepared with molecular barcoding, using unique molecular identifiers to normalize TCRbeta repertoire quantification. TCRdb ran its own pipeline on the public reads, namely fastp trimming at Q25 and MiXCR clone calling, and kept in-frame beta chains. Under each unique CDR3 protein, matching rows form one entry showing the most common genes and DNA. The sample records roughly 120,000 distinct CDR3 sequences, roughly 24% of which are singletons. The ten top clones hold about 10% of the sample.

Interpreted using the paper, the treatment or condition label stands for: allogeneic hematopoietic cell transplantation with graft depleted of TCRalphabeta T cells and CD19 B cells. The children who served as transplant recipients had been given grafts of TCRalphabeta/CD19-depleted allogeneic hematopoietic cells. The sequence was collected from a male patient aged 2 to 9 who had a stem cell transplant for chronic granulomatous disease, so the T cells may come from the graft donor. Rearrangement joined TRBV7-2 to TRBJ1-1, with the D gene uncertain. This sample comprised PBMCs, mostly from graft donor cells, obtained 180 days after TCRalphabeta/CD19-depleted stem cell transplant. The bases read TGTGCCAGCAGCCTTGAGGGGAACACTGAAGCTTTCTTT. It is translated as CASSLEGNTEAFF.